This T cell receptor beta chain was sequenced in a study of vaccination and CD4 T cells after COVID-19. At the level of the study: Convalescent patients gave post-COVID blood a median about 100 days post-diagnosis, range 35 to 161.

As to treatment: roughly 10-day PBMC culture with coronavirus spike peptide pools or control peptides (ViraFEST assay). The CDR3 extends over 13 amino acids. The V segment lost 6 bases and the J segment 3 bases; nucleotides outside the gene matches: 7. CDR1 and CDR2 from the germline V gene are DFQATT and SNEGSKA (reference sequence). Comment on this clonotype: What it recognizes is unknown.

The Oncomine TCR Beta short-read assay was applied to DNA of cultured CD4+ T cells. A single record per CDR3 protein comes from TCRdb applying MiXCR to the PCR reads. The table records some 10,000 distinct CDR3 sequences, under 75% of them present only once. This clonotype originated in a human donor with COVID-19. The sequenced sample was cultured CD4+ T cells from blood, obtained after SARS-CoV-2 vaccination. This chain links TRBV20-1 with TRBJ1-2; 7 positions match TRBD1. CDR3 coding DNA: TGCAGTGCAATCTACAGGGGTGACTATGGCTACACCTTC. It is translated as CSAIYRGDYGYTF.